Listed below are T cell receptor beta chains from one sample, sequenced in a study of cytomegalovirus exposure and HLA in healthy donors. Method: immunoSEQ multiplex PCR; TCRdb's copy keeps in-frame clones and lacks some. The sample yields around 150,000 clones, about 75% seen once. Sample: PBMCs. These receptors originate from a woman in her forties or fifties in good health and CMV-seropositive. Each CDR3 is given with its conserved first and last residue. Each record gives: V gene, CDR3 length, J gene, D gene, clone size, CDR3 DNA, CDR3 protein. The D gene is left open where the match is weak. Size tells how often a clone was seen (once, few, many) or the class of an expanded clone, and some rows leave it out.

TRBV7-2	14	TRBJ2-5	NA	NA	TGTGCCAGCAGCTTCTCGGCCGCGGAAGAGACCCAGTACTTC	CASSFSAAEETQYF
TRBV13	12	TRBJ2-7	NA	NA	TGTGCCAGCAGGACAGGTCACCGCGAGCAGTACTTC	CASRTGHREQYF
TRBV28	12	TRBJ2-5	NA	few	TGTGCCAGCAGCATCAGGGCCAAGACCCAGTACTTC	CASSIRAKTQYF
TRBV4-1	17	TRBJ2-3	TRBD2	NA	TGCGCCAGCAGCCGTCGCCTGGCGGGGGGGAACACAGATACGCAGTATTTT	CASSRRLAGGNTDTQYF
TRBV6-5	13	TRBJ2-7	NA	NA	TGTGCCAGCAGTCCCCACCTACAGGGAGAGCAGTACTTC	CASSPHLQGEQYF
TRBV19	14	TRBJ1-1	TRBD1	NA	TGTGCCAGTAGTCGGACAGGGGGTTACACTGAAGCTTTCTTT	CASSRTGGYTEAFF
TRBV10-3	15	TRBJ2-3	NA	NA	TGTGCCATCAGTGTGAGCGGCCCTGGCACAGATACGCAGTATTTT	CAISVSGPGTDTQYF
TRBV11-2	13	TRBJ2-1	NA	NA	TGTGCCAGCAGCTTCGGGTCCTACAATGAGCAGTTCTTC	CASSFGSYNEQFF
TRBV6-6	15	TRBJ1-2	TRBD1	NA	TGTGCCAGCACCGAGGGCAGGGGGCCAACCTATGGCTACACCTTC	CASTEGRGPTYGYTF
TRBV5-1	13	TRBJ1-1	TRBD1	NA	TGCGCCAGCAGTGGACAGGGTAACACTGAAGCTTTCTTT	CASSGQGNTEAFF
TRBV6-1	15	TRBJ1-2	NA	NA	TGTGCCAGCACCCGAGCGGACAGACCCATCTATGGCTACACCTTC	CASTRADRPIYGYTF
TRBV5-6	18	TRBJ1-1	TRBD1	once	TGTGCCAGCAGCTCTTACACAGGGGCGATAAATAAGAACACTGAAGCTTTCTTT	CASSSYTGAINKNTEAFF
TRBV29-1	15	TRBJ2-5	TRBD1	NA	TGCAGCGTTGCTCCGGGACAGGGAAGGTACGAGACCCAGTACTTC	CSVAPGQGRYETQYF
TRBV4-1	14	TRBJ2-7	NA	few	TGCGCCAGCAGCCAATTGATGGCCGTCTACGAGCAGTACTTC	CASSQLMAVYEQYF
TRBV23-1	16	TRBJ1-5	TRBD1	NA	TGCGCCAGCAGTCAACGTCCCAGGGGGCTGAATCAGCCCCAGCATTTT	CASSQRPRGLNQPQHF
TRBV7-9	13	TRBJ1-2	NA	NA	TGTGCCAGCAGCGCCCGGGTTCTATATGGCTACACCTTC	CASSARVLYGYTF
TRBV4-3	17	TRBJ1-6	NA	NA	TGCGCCAGCAGCCAAGATCTTGGCCGCTCCTATAATTCACCCCTCCACTTT	CASSQDLGRSYNSPLHF
TRBV10-2	15	TRBJ1-3	NA	once	TGCGCCAGCAGTGAGCTCGGGGTCTCTGGAAACACCATATATTTT	CASSELGVSGNTIYF
TRBV9	13	TRBJ1-1	NA	NA	TGTGCCAGCAGCGTAGATGCAGGCACTGAAGCTTTCTTT	CASSVDAGTEAFF
TRBV5-5	14	TRBJ1-3	TRBD1	NA	TGTGCCAGCAGCTTACAGGGGTCTGGAAACACCATATATTTT	CASSLQGSGNTIYF
TRBV5-1	17	TRBJ2-7	TRBD1	NA	TGCGCCAGCAGCGTGGGGTTCAGGGGGCCCGGATTCCACGAGCAGTACTTC	CASSVGFRGPGFHEQYF
TRBV7-9	15	TRBJ2-6	NA	NA	TGTGCCAGCAGCTTAGCGGGAGTAGGGGCCAACGTCCTGACTTTC	CASSLAGVGANVLTF
TRBV27	14	TRBJ1-4	TRBD1	NA	TGTGCCAGCAGTTTACGGCGGACAGGGAAAAAACTGTTTTTT	CASSLRRTGKKLFF
TRBV10-1	14	TRBJ2-2	NA	NA	TGCGCCAGCAGTGAACAGGGAAGCACCGGGGAGCTGTTTTTT	CASSEQGSTGELFF
TRBV19	14	TRBJ2-5	NA	NA	TGTGCCAGTAGTGGAGGGTGGGTCCAAGAGACCCAGTACTTC	CASSGGWVQETQYF
TRBV5-4	13	TRBJ1-5	NA	NA	TGTGCCAGCAGCTTGAACAGCCTTGAGCCCCAGCATTTT	CASSLNSLEPQHF
TRBV7-2	13	TRBJ1-6	TRBD1	NA	TGTGCCAGCAGCTTAGCGGGCGGGACAGGCCTCCACTTT	CASSLAGGTGLHF
TRBV7-2	13	TRBJ1-4	NA	once	TGTGCCAGCAGCCGCGCAACTAATGAAAAACTGTTTTTT	CASSRATNEKLFF
TRBV9	16	TRBJ2-3	NA	few	TGTGCCAGCAGCGGTAGTCGGGACACCAACACAGATACGCAGTATTTT	CASSGSRDTNTDTQYF
TRBV5-6	14	TRBJ1-2	NA	NA	TGTGCCAGCAGCTTGTCAGGAACGCGCTATGGCTACACCTTC	CASSLSGTRYGYTF
TRBV6-4	13	TRBJ2-1	NA	NA	TGTGCCAGCAGTGTGGAGGCAGGGGATGAGCAGTTCTTC	CASSVEAGDEQFF
TRBV6-6	11	TRBJ1-1	NA	few	TGTGCCAGCACTTCCAACACTGAAGCTTTCTTT	CASTSNTEAFF
TRBV6-6	14	TRBJ1-2	TRBD1	NA	TGTGCCAGCAGTTACTCCGGGACAGCTTATGGCTACACCTTC	CASSYSGTAYGYTF
TRBV28	15	TRBJ2-1	TRBD2	few	TGTGCCAGCAGTTCGGGGGGGGCCAAGGGTAATGAGCAGTTCTTC	CASSSGGAKGNEQFF
TRBV2	15	TRBJ1-2	NA	NA	TGTGCCAGCAGTGATGTCGATGAGACTTCGAGTGGCTACACCTTC	CASSDVDETSSGYTF